This T cell receptor (beta chain) emerged from a study of OX40 agonist ivuxolimab in advanced cancers. The CDR3 contains 14 residues. Trimming removed 0 bases from V and 0 bases from J, with 5 bases in between. CDR1 and CDR2 from the germline V gene are SGHNT and YENEEA. Produced via immunoSEQ multiplex PCR; TCRdb's table is partial and in-frame only. The sample records roughly 56,000 clones, roughly 80% being singletons. The receptor was derived from an adult with an advanced solid tumor such as melanoma, head and neck, liver or kidney cancer. The starting material was CD4+ or CD8+ T cells sorted from blood, obtained in a trial of the OX40 agonist ivuxolimab. The chain has TRBV11-3 and TRBJ1-1; D gene unclear. The CDR3 sequence: CASSLERMNTEAFF. In nucleotides, the CDR3 is TGTGCCAGCAGCTTAGAACGGATGAACACTGAAGCTTTCTTT.